The rows below give T cell receptor beta chains drawn from one sample of a study of cytomegalovirus exposure and HLA in healthy donors. Sequenced by immunoSEQ multiplex PCR; TCRdb stores in-frame clones only, minus some. The sample holds tens of thousands of clones, more than 60% seen once. Sequenced material: PBMCs. These receptors all stem from a woman aged 40 to 55 in good health and CMV-seropositive. The CDR3 runs from the conserved cysteine through the conserved F or W. Fields, in order: D gene, J gene, V gene, clone size, CDR3 DNA, CDR3 protein. D genes are given only for firm matches. Size values are once, few and many counts, or a class for expanded clones, and some rows have none.

- | TRBJ1-4 | TRBV14 | - | TGTGCCAGTCAGAGGGTGGCTAATGAAAAACTGTTTTTT | CASQRVANEKLFF
- | TRBJ1-1 | TRBV30 | - | TGTGCCTGGAGTGGGAGACAGGAAACCCGTGAAGCTTTCTTT | CAWSGRQETREAFF
TRBD2 | TRBJ2-3 | TRBV10-1 | - | TGCGCCAGCAGTGAGTCGGCCAGCGGGGTCAGGGATACGCAGTATTTT | CASSESASGVRDTQYF
- | TRBJ1-1 | TRBV5-6 | - | TGTGCCAGCAGCTTGGGAAGCTCAACTGAAGCTTTCTTT | CASSLGSSTEAFF
- | TRBJ1-6 | TRBV4-3 | - | TGCGCCAGCAGCCAAGAATGGGGCACCCTCCACTTT | CASSQEWGTLHF
- | TRBJ2-3 | TRBV2 | - | TGTGCCAGCACATCCCAGGGGACAGATACGCAGTATTTT | CASTSQGTDTQYF
TRBD1 | TRBJ2-7 | TRBV30 | - | TGTGCCTGGATCGGGACAGGGGGTTACGAGCAGTACTTC | CAWIGTGGYEQYF
- | TRBJ1-1 | TRBV6-1 | - | TGTGCCAGCAGTGATAACAGGAACACTGAAGCTTTCTTT | CASSDNRNTEAFF
- | TRBJ1-1 | TRBV30 | - | TGTGCCTGGAGTAAGGCGGACTGGGGTGAAGCTTTCTTT | CAWSKADWGEAFF
TRBD1 | TRBJ1-1 | TRBV5-1 | - | TGCGCCACCTCGCAGGGGGCGTTGAGTAACACTGAAGCTTTCTTT | CATSQGALSNTEAFF
- | TRBJ1-2 | TRBV7-8 | - | TGTGCCAGCAGCGTACAGGGTTACGGCTATGGCTACACCTTC | CASSVQGYGYGYTF
- | TRBJ1-5 | TRBV5-4 | once | TGTGCCAGCAGCGTGGTCGGGGAGCCCCAGCATTTT | CASSVVGEPQHF
TRBD1 | TRBJ1-4 | TRBV4-2 | - | TGTGCCAGCAGAACCGGGACAGGGAGTGAAAAACTGTTTTTT | CASRTGTGSEKLFF
TRBD2 | TRBJ2-1 | TRBV5-4 | - | TGTGCCAGCAGCTCCCCGGGACTAGCATTGAGTGAGCAGTTCTTC | CASSSPGLALSEQFF
- | TRBJ1-5 | TRBV10-3 | - | TGTGCCATCAGCGCCCCGGGTCAGCCCCAGCATTTT | CAISAPGQPQHF
- | TRBJ2-2 | TRBV5-1 | - | TGCGCCAGTAAGACTCCCGGCACCGGGGAGCTGTTTTTT | CASKTPGTGELFF
- | TRBJ1-3 | TRBV18 | - | TGTGCCAGCTCACCCTCGACAGGCGGAAGCTCTGGAAACACCATATATTTT | CASSPSTGGSSGNTIYF
- | TRBJ1-5 | TRBV2 | few | TGTGCCAGCAGGGACAGCGCCCCCGTGGGCAATCAGCCCCAGCATTTT | CASRDSAPVGNQPQHF
TRBD1 | TRBJ2-2 | TRBV5-6 | few | TGTGCCAGCAGCCTGGGACAGTCAAACACCGGGGAGCTGTTTTTT | CASSLGQSNTGELFF
TRBD1 | TRBJ1-2 | TRBV11-2 | - | TGTGCCAGCAGCTTAGCCGGGACAGAGTATGGCTACACCTTC | CASSLAGTEYGYTF
TRBD1 | TRBJ2-2 | TRBV19 | few | TGTGCCAGTAGGCGGACAGGGGGCTTCGCCGGGGAGCTGTTTTTT | CASRRTGGFAGELFF
- | TRBJ1-5 | TRBV27 | - | TGTGCCAGCACTCGCAGCGTGGGTCCCTATAGCAATCAGCCCCAGCATTTT | CASTRSVGPYSNQPQHF
- | TRBJ2-1 | TRBV19 | - | TGTGCCACCCAGAGGGCATTCGGGGAGAGAAGTGAGCAGTTCTTC | CATQRAFGERSEQFF
TRBD1 | TRBJ1-3 | TRBV5-8 | - | TGTGCCAGCAGCGGGCCGGACAGGATGGACACCATATATTTT | CASSGPDRMDTIYF
- | TRBJ1-1 | TRBV7-9 | few | TGTTCCAGCAGCTTGGGGGGGGAAAACACTGAAGCTTTCTTT | CSSSLGGENTEAFF
- | TRBJ1-4 | TRBV7-9 | few | TGTTCCAGCAGCCAAACCGGGGGACCTGAAAAACTGTTTTTT | CSSSQTGGPEKLFF
TRBD1 | TRBJ1-5 | TRBV6-1 | - | TGTGCCAGCACCTGGACAGGGGGCAATCAGCCCCAGCATTTT | CASTWTGGNQPQHF
TRBD2 | TRBJ2-1 | TRBV2 | few | TGTGCCAGCAGTGAAGCGCTGACCGGGGGGGGTGATGAGCAGTTCTTC | CASSEALTGGGDEQFF
- | TRBJ2-3 | TRBV9 | - | TGTGCCAGCAGCCAGGGGATACCTAGCACAGATACGCAGTATTTT | CASSQGIPSTDTQYF
- | TRBJ2-3 | TRBV27 | - | TGTGCCAGCAGTTTTCCCCCCCTCGGGACGTACCTGGGGGGGCCAGATACGCAGTATTTT | CASSFPPLGTYLGGPDTQYF
- | TRBJ2-5 | TRBV28 | - | TGTGCCAGCAGCCTCGGGGTCCAAGAGACCCAGTACTTC | CASSLGVQETQYF
- | TRBJ1-1 | TRBV7-2 | - | TGTGCCAGCAGCCTCGTCTCAGGGGCGCACACTGAAGCTTTCTTT | CASSLVSGAHTEAFF
TRBD2 | TRBJ2-5 | TRBV5-1 | - | TGCGCCAGCAGCCCGGGGGGGCTAGCGGGGGGCCTACAAGAGACCCAGTACTTC | CASSPGGLAGGLQETQYF
- | TRBJ1-2 | TRBV28 | - | TGTGCCAGCAGTGTCCTTTCGAGCCTTAACTATGGCTACACCTTC | CASSVLSSLNYGYTF
- | TRBJ1-1 | TRBV5-1 | - | TGCGCCAGCAGCTTGGCCGGGGACACTGAAGCTTTCTTT | CASSLAGDTEAFF
- | TRBJ1-1 | TRBV6-5 | - | TGTGCCAGCAGTTACTCCAAGAACACTGAAGCTTTCTTT | CASSYSKNTEAFF
- | TRBJ1-1 | TRBV29-1 | medium-sized | TGCAGCGTTGAGGTGGGGGGGTCGAACACTGAAGCTTTCTTT | CSVEVGGSNTEAFF